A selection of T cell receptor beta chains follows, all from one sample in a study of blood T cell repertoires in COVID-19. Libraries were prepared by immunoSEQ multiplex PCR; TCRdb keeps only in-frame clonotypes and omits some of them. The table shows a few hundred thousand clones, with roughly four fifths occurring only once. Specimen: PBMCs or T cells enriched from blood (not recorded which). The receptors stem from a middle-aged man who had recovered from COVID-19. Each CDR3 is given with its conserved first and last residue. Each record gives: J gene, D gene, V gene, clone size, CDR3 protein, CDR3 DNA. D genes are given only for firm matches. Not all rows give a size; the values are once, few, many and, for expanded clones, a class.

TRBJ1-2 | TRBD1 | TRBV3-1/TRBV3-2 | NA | CASSQGDRGYGYTF | TGTGCCAGCAGCCAAGGGGACAGGGGATATGGCTACACCTTC
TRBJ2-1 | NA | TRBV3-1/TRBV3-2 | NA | CASSQVGSVANEQFF | TGTGCCAGCAGCCAAGTTGGCTCGGTAGCCAATGAGCAGTTCTTC
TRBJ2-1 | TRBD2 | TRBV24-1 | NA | CATNAGTSGSNEQFF | TGTGCCACCAACGCCGGGACTAGCGGGAGTAATGAGCAGTTCTTC
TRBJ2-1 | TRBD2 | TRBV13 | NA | CASSPKLAGSNEQFF | TGTGCCAGCAGCCCCAAACTAGCGGGAAGCAATGAGCAGTTCTTC
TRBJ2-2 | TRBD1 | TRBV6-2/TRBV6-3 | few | CASSDENRGTGELFF | TGTGCCAGCAGTGACGAGAACAGGGGCACCGGGGAGCTGTTTTTT
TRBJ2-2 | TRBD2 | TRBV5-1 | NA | CASSLASGANTGELFF | TGCGCCAGCAGCTTGGCTAGCGGGGCGAACACCGGGGAGCTGTTTTTT
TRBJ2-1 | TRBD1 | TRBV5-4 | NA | CASSAGGTGYNEQFF | TGTGCCAGCAGCGCCGGAGGGACAGGCTACAATGAGCAGTTCTTC
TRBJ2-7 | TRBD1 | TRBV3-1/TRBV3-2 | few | CASSRTGQYEQYF | TGTGCCAGCAGCCGAACGGGACAGTACGAGCAGTACTTC
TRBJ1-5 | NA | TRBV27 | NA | CASISQPQHF | TGTGCCAGCATCTCTCAGCCCCAGCATTTT
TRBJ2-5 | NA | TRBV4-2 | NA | CASSQPDRLQETQYF | TGTGCCAGCAGCCAGCCCGACCGACTTCAAGAGACCCAGTACTTC
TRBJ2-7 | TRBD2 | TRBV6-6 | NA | CASSGAGVYEQYF | TGTGCCAGCAGCGGGGCGGGGGTCTACGAGCAGTACTTC
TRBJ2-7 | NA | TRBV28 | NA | CASSTRSYEQYF | TGTGCCAGCAGTACCCGGTCCTACGAGCAGTACTTC
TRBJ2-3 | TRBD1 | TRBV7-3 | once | CASSTGQVTDTQYF | TGTGCCAGCAGCACGGGACAGGTAACAGATACGCAGTATTTT
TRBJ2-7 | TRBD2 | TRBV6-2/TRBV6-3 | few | CASSDGTSGRAGEQYF | TGTGCCAGCAGTGATGGGACTAGCGGGAGGGCCGGCGAGCAGTACTTC
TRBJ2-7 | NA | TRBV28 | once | CASSSGPGQFYYEQYF | TGTGCCAGCAGTTCAGGCCCCGGACAGTTCTACTACGAGCAGTACTTC
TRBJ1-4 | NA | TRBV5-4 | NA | CASSLGPPTATNEKLFF | TGTGCCAGCAGCTTGGGGCCCCCCACAGCAACTAATGAAAAACTGTTTTTT
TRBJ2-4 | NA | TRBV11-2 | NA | CASRTVLDIQYF | TGTGCCAGCAGGACAGTTTTAGACATTCAGTACTTC
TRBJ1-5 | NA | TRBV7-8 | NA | CASSPDSENQPQHF | TGTGCCAGCAGCCCGGACAGTGAGAATCAGCCCCAGCATTTT
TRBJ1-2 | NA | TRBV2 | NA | CASSEGGFYGYTF | TGTGCCAGCAGTGAAGGCGGCTTCTATGGCTACACCTTC
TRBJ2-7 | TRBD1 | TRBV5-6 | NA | CASSLLRTGDEQYF | TGTGCCAGCAGCTTGTTAAGGACAGGGGACGAGCAGTACTTC
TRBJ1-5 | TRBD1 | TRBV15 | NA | CATSRPSNTGEGNQPQHF | TGTGCCACCAGCAGACCATCCAATACAGGGGAGGGCAATCAGCCCCAGCATTTT
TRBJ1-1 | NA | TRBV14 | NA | CASSQVSRGGNTEAFF | TGTGCCAGCAGCCAAGTTTCCCGCGGGGGGAACACTGAAGCTTTCTTT
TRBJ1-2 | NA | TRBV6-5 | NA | CASSSRQYGYTF | TGTGCCAGCAGCAGCCGACAGTATGGCTACACCTTC
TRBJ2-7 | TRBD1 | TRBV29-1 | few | CSASGQGDYEQYF | TGCAGCGCCTCAGGACAGGGGGATTACGAGCAGTACTTC
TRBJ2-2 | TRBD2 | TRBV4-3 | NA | CASSLLGSGGTGELFF | TGCGCCAGCAGCCTTTTAGGTAGCGGGGGTACCGGGGAGCTGTTTTTT
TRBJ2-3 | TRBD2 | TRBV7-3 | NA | CATRLAGDVADTQYF | TGTGCCACCCGACTAGCGGGTGATGTTGCAGATACGCAGTATTTT
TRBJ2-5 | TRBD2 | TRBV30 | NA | CAWSGVGRETQYF | TGTGCCTGGAGCGGGGTCGGGAGGGAGACCCAGTACTTC
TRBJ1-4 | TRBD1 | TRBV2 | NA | CASSPDRGNEKLFF | TGTGCCAGCAGCCCCGACAGGGGAAATGAAAAACTGTTTTTT
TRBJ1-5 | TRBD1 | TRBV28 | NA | CASRGDRVDF | TGTGCCAGCAGAGGGGACAGGGTGGATTTT
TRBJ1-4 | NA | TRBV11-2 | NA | CASSLDRWGQGTNTNEKLFF | TGTGCCAGCAGCTTAGATCGTTGGGGCCAGGGGACGAACACTAATGAAAAACTGTTTTTT
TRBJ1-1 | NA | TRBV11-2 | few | CASSSPGGTEAFF | TGTGCCAGCAGTTCCCCCGGGGGTACTGAAGCTTTCTTT
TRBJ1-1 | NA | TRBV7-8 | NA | CASSLVEVPGTEAFF | TGTGCCAGCAGCTTAGTTGAAGTCCCGGGTACTGAAGCTTTCTTT
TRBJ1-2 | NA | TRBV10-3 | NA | CAISETGSYGYTF | TGTGCCATCAGTGAGACAGGGAGCTATGGCTACACCTTC
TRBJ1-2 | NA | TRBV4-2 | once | CASSQGDGGRVYGYTF | TGTGCCAGCAGCCAAGGGGATGGGGGGAGGGTCTATGGCTACACCTTC
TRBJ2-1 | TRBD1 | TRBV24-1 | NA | CATLGTGYNEQFF | TGTGCCACTCTCGGGACAGGATACAATGAGCAGTTCTTC
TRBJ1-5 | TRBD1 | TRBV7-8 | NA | CASSLVAQGGQPQHF | TGTGCCAGCAGCTTAGTCGCGCAGGGGGGACAGCCCCAGCATTTT
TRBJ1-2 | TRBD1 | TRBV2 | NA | CASSVGTVYGYTF | TGTGCCAGCAGTGTCGGGACAGTATATGGCTACACCTTC
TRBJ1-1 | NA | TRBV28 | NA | CASSPNNPLNEAFF | TGTGCCAGCAGTCCTAATAATCCCCTCAACGAAGCTTTCTTT
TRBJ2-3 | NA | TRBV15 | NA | CATSETARRSTDTQYF | TGTGCCACCAGCGAGACTGCCCGTCGGAGCACAGATACGCAGTATTTT
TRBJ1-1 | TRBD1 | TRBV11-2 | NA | CASSQLQGATEAFF | TGTGCCAGCAGCCAATTACAGGGGGCAACTGAAGCTTTCTTT
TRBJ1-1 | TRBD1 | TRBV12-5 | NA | CASGTTGEGLNTEAFF | TGTGCTAGTGGAACGACAGGGGAAGGGTTGAACACTGAAGCTTTCTTT
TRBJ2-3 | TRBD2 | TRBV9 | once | CASSGQRGLSTDTQYF | TGTGCCAGCAGCGGGCAGCGGGGCCTCTCCACAGATACGCAGTATTTT
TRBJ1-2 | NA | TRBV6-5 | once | CASSPTGRFFYGYTF | TGTGCCAGCAGCCCCACAGGGCGCTTTTTCTATGGCTACACCTTC
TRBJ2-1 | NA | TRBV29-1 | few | CSVGEDYNEQFF | TGCAGCGTTGGTGAGGATTACAATGAGCAGTTCTTC
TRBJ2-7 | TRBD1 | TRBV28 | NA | CASSKPGQGGYEQYF | TGTGCCAGCAGTAAACCGGGACAGGGGGGTTACGAGCAGTACTTC
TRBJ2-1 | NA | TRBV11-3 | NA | CASSSTGSVFF | TGTGCCAGCAGCTCCACAGGGTCCGTGTTCTTC
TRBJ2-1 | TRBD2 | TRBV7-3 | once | CASSLGTSLNEQFF | TGTGCCAGCAGCTTAGGGACTAGCCTAAATGAGCAGTTCTTC
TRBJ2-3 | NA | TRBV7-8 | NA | CASAYSDTQYF | TGTGCCAGCGCCTATTCAGATACGCAGTATTTT
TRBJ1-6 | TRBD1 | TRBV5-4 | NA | CASSLTTGLNSPLHF | TGTGCCAGCAGCCTTACGACAGGGTTGAATTCACCCCTCCACTTT
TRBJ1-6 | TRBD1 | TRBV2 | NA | CASSAEWLGQGNNSPLHF | TGTGCCAGCAGTGCGGAGTGGTTGGGACAGGGAAATAATTCACCCCTCCACTTT
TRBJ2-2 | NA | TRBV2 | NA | CASSPLGELFF | TGTGCCAGCAGTCCCCTCGGGGAGCTGTTTTTT
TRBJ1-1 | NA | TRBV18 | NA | CASSPTAQGNTEAFF | TGTGCCAGCTCCCCCACGGCACAGGGGAACACTGAAGCTTTCTTT
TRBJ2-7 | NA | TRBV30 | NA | CASLDSYYEQYF | TGTGCCTCCCTAGACAGCTACTACGAGCAGTACTTC
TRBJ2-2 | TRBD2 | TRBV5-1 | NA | CASSLEAGGGYTGELFF | TGCGCCAGCAGCTTGGAGGCGGGGGGAGGATACACCGGGGAGCTGTTTTTT
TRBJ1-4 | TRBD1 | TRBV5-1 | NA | CASSGATGGEEKLFF | TGCGCCAGCAGCGGGGCTACAGGGGGCGAGGAAAAACTGTTTTTT
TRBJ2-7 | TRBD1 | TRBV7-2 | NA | CASIKGPGQGRYEQYF | TGTGCCAGCATAAAGGGCCCGGGACAGGGGAGATACGAGCAGTACTTC
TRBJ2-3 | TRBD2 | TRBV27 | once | CASSARFPLAGGTSTDTQYF | TGTGCCAGCAGTGCCCGCTTCCCCCTAGCGGGGGGCACTAGCACAGATACGCAGTATTTT
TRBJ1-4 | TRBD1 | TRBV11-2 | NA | CASSLFGLAGGTEKLFF | TGTGCCAGCAGCTTGTTTGGTTTGGCAGGGGGCACTGAAAAACTGTTTTTT
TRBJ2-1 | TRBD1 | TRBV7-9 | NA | CASSLGGGGEQFF | TGTGCCAGCAGCTTAGGAGGGGGCGGTGAGCAGTTCTTC
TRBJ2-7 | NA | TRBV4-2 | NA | CASSQDGPGEAAEQYF | TGTGCCAGCAGCCAAGATGGGCCGGGGGAGGCGGCGGAGCAGTACTTC